Included here is one TCR beta chain sequence, with context. Its antigen is currently unknown. This specimen belongs to a study of T cell repertoires in cytomegalovirus infection. Study information: Public TCR beta signature analysis indicated the presence of both CMV infection and matching HLA type. Study conclusions and caveats: Ex vivo, HLA-C-restricted CMV-specific TCR beta clonotypes prevailed over the rest of the response.

One entry per CDR3 protein, called by TCRdb with MiXCR from the reads. The sample holds approximately 910,000 distinct CDR3 sequences, around 32% seen once. Trimming removed 4 bases from V and 0 bases from J, with 15 bases in between. The CDR3 runs 15 residues. Germline assignment: CDR1 SQVTM and CDR2 ANQGSEA. J is TRBJ1-1 and V is TRBV29-1, with a tentative D call TRBD1 (5 bases). The sample was cultured CD8+ T cells from PBMCs, taken from culture after CMV antigen stimulation. This receptor was identified in a human donor in good health (CMV status not recorded). Some clones in this sample may be carry-over from other donors' samples. The CDR3 sequence: CSVVGIGGVNTEAFF. Written as DNA, the CDR3 is TGCAGCGTTGTGGGGATCGGGGGTGTGAACACTGAAGCTTTCTTT.